Detailed here is one T cell receptor (beta chain). This sample was taken from a study of monozygotic twins with inflammatory bowel disease. Each CDR3 protein gets one entry in TCRdb, which reprocessed the 5' RACE reads and gives no DNA. This specimen shows about 420,000 distinct CDR3 sequences; the ten leading clones hold approximately 2.3%. The receptor's source is a human donor with ulcerative colitis or Crohn's disease, or a healthy co-twin of an affected twin (not recorded which). The sample comprised blood.

The CDR3 spells CACSTVNTEAFF. V gene TRBV30 combines with J gene TRBJ1-1. This CDR3 region has 12 residues. Germline CDR1 and CDR2: GTSNPN and SVGIG (reference sequence).